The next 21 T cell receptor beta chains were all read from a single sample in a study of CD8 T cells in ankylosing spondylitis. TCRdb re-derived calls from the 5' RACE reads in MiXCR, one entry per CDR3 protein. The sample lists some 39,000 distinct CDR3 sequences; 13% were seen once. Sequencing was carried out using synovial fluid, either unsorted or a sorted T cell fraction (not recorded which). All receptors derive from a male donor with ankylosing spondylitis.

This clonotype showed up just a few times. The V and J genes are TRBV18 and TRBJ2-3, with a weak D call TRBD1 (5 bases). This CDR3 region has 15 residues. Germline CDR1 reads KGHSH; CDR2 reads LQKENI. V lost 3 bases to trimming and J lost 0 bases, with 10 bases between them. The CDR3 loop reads CASSPGHTSTDTQYF. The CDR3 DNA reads TGTGCCAGCTCACCCGGACATACTAGCACAGATACGCAGTATTTT.

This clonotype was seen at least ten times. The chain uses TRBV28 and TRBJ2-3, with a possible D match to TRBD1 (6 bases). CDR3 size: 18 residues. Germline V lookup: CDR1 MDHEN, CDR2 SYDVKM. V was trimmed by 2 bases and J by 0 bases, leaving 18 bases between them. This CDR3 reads CASSLELMGAASTDTQYF. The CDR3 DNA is TGTGCCAGCAGTTTAGAGCTGATGGGGGCGGCTAGCACAGATACGCAGTATTTT. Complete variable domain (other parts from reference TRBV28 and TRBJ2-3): DVKVTQSSRYLVKRTGEKVFLECVQDMDHENMFWYRQDPGLGLRLIYFSYDVKMKEKGDIPEGYSVSREKKERFSLILESASTNQTSMYLCASSLELMGAASTDTQYFGPGTRLTVL.

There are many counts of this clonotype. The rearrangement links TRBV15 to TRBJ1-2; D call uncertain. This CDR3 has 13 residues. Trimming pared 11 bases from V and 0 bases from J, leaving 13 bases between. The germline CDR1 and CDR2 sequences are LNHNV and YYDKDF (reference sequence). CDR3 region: CAPVAEANYGYTF. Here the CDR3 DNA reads TGTGCCCCGGTCGCGGAAGCTAACTATGGCTACACCTTC.

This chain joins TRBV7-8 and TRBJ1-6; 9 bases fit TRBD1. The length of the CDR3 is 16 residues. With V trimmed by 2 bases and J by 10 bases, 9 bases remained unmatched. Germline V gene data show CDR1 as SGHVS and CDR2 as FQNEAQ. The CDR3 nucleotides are TGTGCCAGCAGCTTACCCACCGGACAGGGGAAATCACCCCTCCACTTT. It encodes CASSLPTGQGKSPLHF.

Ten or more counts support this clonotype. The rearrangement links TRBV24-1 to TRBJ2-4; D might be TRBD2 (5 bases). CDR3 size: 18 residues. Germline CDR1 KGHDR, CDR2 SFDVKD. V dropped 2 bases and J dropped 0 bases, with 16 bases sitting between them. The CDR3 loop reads CATSDSIGYGEAKNIQYF. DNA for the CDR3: TGTGCCACCAGTGATTCTATAGGCTACGGGGAAGCCAAAAACATTCAGTACTTC.

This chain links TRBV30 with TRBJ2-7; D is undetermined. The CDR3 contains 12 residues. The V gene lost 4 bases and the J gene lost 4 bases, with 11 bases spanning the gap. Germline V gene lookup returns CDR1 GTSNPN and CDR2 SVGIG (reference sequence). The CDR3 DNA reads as TGTGCCTGGAAGACCGACCAATACGAGCAGTACTTC. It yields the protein CAWKTDQYEQYF.

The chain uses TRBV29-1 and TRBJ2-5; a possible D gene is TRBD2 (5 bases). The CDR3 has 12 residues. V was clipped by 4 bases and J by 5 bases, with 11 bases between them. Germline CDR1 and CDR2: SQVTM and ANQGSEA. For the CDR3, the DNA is TGCAGCGTTGTTCTAGAGCGGGAGACCCAGTACTTC. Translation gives CSVVLERETQYF.

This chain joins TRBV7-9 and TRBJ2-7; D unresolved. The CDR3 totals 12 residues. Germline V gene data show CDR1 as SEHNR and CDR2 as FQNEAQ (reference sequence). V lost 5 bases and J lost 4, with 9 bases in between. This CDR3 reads CASSLGQYEQYF. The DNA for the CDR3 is TGTGCCAGCAGCCTTGGTCAGTACGAGCAGTACTTC.

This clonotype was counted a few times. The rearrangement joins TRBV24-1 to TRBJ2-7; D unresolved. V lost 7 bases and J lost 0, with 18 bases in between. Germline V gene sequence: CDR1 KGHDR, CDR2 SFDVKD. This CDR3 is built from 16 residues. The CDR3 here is CATSPNTHLYSYEQYF. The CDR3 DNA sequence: TGTGCCACCAGCCCCAACACTCACTTGTACTCCTACGAGCAGTACTTC.

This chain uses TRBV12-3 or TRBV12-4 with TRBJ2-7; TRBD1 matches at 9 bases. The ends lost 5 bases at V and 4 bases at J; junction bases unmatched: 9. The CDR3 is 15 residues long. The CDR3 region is CASSRHRGLRYEQYF. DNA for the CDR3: TGTGCCAGCAGTAGACACAGGGGGCTAAGGTACGAGCAGTACTTC.

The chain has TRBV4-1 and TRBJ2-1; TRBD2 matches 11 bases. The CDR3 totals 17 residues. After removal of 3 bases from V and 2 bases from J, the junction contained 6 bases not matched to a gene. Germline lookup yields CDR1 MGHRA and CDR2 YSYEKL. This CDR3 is CASSHRLAGSPYNEQFF. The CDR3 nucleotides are TGCGCCAGCAGCCACCGACTAGCGGGGTCCCCCTACAATGAGCAGTTCTTC.

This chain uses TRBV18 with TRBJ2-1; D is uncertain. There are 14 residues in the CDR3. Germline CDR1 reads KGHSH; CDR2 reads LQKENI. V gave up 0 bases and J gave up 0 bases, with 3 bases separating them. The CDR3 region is CASSPPTSYNEQFF. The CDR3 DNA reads TGTGCCAGCTCACCACCGACCTCCTACAATGAGCAGTTCTTC.

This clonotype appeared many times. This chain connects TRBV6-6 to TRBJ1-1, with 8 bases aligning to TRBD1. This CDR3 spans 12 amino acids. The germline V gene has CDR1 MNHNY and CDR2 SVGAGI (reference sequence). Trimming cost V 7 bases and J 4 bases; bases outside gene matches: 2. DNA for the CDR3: TGTGCCAGCATTACAGGGGGCACTGAAGCTTTCTTT. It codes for CASITGGTEAFF.

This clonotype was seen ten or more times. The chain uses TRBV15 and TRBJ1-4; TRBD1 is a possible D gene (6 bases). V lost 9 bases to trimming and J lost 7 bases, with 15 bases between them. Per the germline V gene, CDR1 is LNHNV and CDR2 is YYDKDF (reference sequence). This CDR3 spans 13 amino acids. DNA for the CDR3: TGTGCCACTGAGGACAGACTGCGTGAAAAACTGTTTTTT. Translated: CATEDRLREKLFF.

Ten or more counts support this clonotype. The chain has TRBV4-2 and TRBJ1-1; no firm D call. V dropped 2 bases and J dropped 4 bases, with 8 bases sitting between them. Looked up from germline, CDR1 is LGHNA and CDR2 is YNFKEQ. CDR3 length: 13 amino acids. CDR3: CASSQTGRTEAFF. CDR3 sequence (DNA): TGTGCCAGCAGCCAAACTGGGCGCACTGAAGCTTTCTTT.

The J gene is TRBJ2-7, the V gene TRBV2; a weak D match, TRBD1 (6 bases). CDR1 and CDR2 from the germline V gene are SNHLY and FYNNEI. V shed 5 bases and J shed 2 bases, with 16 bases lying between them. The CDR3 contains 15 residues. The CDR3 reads CASSTLRTEAYEQYF. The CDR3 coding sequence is TGTGCCAGCAGTACCCTCCGGACAGAAGCCTACGAGCAGTACTTC.

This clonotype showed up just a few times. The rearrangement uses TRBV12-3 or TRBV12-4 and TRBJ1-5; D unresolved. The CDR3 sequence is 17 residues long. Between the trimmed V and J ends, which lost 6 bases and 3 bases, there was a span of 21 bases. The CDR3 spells CASSPAGFGRFNQPQHF. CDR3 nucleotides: TGTGCCAGCAGCCCCGCTGGGTTCGGGCGGTTCAATCAGCCCCAGCATTTT.

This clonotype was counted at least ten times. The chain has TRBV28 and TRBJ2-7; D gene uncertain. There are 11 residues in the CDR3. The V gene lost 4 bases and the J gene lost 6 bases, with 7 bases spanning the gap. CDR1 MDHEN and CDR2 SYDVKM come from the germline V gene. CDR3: CASSSRFEQYF. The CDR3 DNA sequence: TGTGCCAGCAGTTCCCGATTCGAGCAGTACTTC.

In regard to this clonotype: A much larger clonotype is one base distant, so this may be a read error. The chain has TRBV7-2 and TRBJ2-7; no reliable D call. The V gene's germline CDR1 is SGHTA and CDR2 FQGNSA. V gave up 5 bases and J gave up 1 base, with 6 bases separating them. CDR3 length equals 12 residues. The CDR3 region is CASSQRSYEQYF. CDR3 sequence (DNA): TGTGCCAGCAGCCAACGTTCCTACGAGCAGTACTTC.

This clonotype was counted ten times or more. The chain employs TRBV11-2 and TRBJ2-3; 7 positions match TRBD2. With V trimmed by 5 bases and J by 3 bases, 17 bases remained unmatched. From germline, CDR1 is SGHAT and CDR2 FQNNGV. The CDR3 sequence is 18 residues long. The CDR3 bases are TGTGCCAGCAGCCCATCAGGCGGGAGTTTTTTGTGGACAGATACGCAGTATTTT. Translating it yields CASSPSGGSFLWTDTQYF.

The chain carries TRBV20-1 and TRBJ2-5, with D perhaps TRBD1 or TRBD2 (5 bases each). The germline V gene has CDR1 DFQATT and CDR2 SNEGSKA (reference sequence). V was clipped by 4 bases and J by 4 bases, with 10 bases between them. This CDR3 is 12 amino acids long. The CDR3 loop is CSATGLGETQYF. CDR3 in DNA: TGCAGTGCTACGGGGCTCGGAGAGACCCAGTACTTC.